Each of the 13 T cell receptor beta chains below was sequenced from the same sample in a study of control samples from healthy donors and cancer patients. Here immunoSEQ multiplex PCR was the method, and the copy in TCRdb shows in-frame clones only, minus some. The profile covers 100,000 to 120,000 clones, with 82% appearing a single time and approximately 7% taken by the ten largest. Sequenced sample: blood. The source is a man aged 18 to 35 in good health.

This chain joins TRBV6-2 or TRBV6-3 and TRBJ1-2; TRBD1 matches 9 bases. V was pared by 5 bases and J by 4 bases, with 8 bases of the junction left unmatched. The V gene's germline CDR1 is MNHEY and CDR2 SVGEGT. This CDR3 is 15 amino acids long. In DNA form, the CDR3 reads TGTGCCAGCAGTCCCGCGGGACAGGGCGGCTATGGCTACACCTTC. It encodes CASSPAGQGGYGYTF.

The V call is TRBV19, the J call TRBJ1-1; D possibly corresponds to TRBD1 (5 bases). The CDR3 consists of 15 residues. Germline-derived CDR1 and CDR2 are LNHDA and SQIVND (reference sequence). V lost 2 bases, J lost 1 base, and 11 bases lay in between. The CDR3 here is CASSITGDPNTEAFF. As DNA, the CDR3 is TGTGCCAGTAGTATAACGGGGGACCCGAACACTGAAGCTTTCTTT.

This clone was observed a single time. The rearrangement uses TRBV29-1 and TRBJ1-1; TRBD1 matches 9 bases. Trimming at V came to 3 bases and at J to 1 base, leaving 6 bases not matched to a gene. The CDR3 covers 15 residues. Germline-derived CDR1 and CDR2 are SQVTM and ANQGSEA. This chain's CDR3 is CSVDLTGGRNTEAFF. The CDR3 nucleotides are TGCAGCGTTGATCTAACAGGGGGCAGGAACACTGAAGCTTTCTTT.

The rearrangement uses TRBV28 and TRBJ2-1, with 9 nucleotides matching TRBD2. Germline lookup yields CDR1 MDHEN and CDR2 SYDVKM. After removal of 4 bases from V and 5 bases from J, the junction contained 15 bases not matched to a gene. The CDR3 sequence is 18 residues long. CDR3 protein: CASSSPAFVAGANNEQFF. In DNA form, the CDR3 reads TGTGCCAGCAGTTCCCCTGCGTTTGTAGCGGGGGCGAACAATGAGCAGTTCTTC. Together with reference TRBV28 and TRBJ2-1, the CDR3 gives the full variable domain: DVKVTQSSRYLVKRTGEKVFLECVQDMDHENMFWYRQDPGLGLRLIYFSYDVKMKEKGDIPEGYSVSREKKERFSLILESASTNQTSMYLCASSSPAFVAGANNEQFFGPGTRLTVL.

The rearrangement joins TRBV3-1 (or the pseudogene TRBV3-2) to TRBJ2-3, with D possibly matching TRBD2 (5 bases). This CDR3 is built from 17 residues. Deletions cut 0 bases from V and 3 bases from J, with 16 bases between. Germline values: CDR1 LGHDT, CDR2 YNNKEL (reference sequence). The CDR3 DNA sequence: TGTGCCAGCAGCCAAGAGCGCGTGACACTAGAAACAGATACGCAGTATTTT. Residues: CASSQERVTLETDTQYF.

The chain is built from TRBV20-1 and TRBJ1-2; no definite D call. Germline CDR1 reads DFQATT; CDR2 reads SNEGSKA (reference sequence). The CDR3 extends over 11 amino acids. The germline V and J ends were trimmed by 5 bases and 5 bases, with 9 bases remaining between them. CDR3 DNA sequence: TGCAGTGCTGAGTTAGGTTATGGCTACACCTTC. It encodes CSAELGYGYTF.

The chain is built from TRBV6-5 and TRBJ1-1, with a possible D match to TRBD1 (5 bases). This CDR3 comprises 14 residues. V lost 8 bases, J lost 0 bases, and 13 bases lay in between. Per the germline V gene, CDR1 is MNHEY and CDR2 is SVGAGI. Here the CDR3 reads CASVGATVNTEAFF. For the CDR3, the DNA is TGTGCCAGCGTCGGGGCGACGGTGAACACTGAAGCTTTCTTT.

The rearrangement uses TRBV6-5 and TRBJ1-2; D might be TRBD1 (6 bases). The V and J ends lost 6 bases and 4 bases respectively, with 15 bases between them. This CDR3 has 14 amino acids. The germline V gene has CDR1 MNHEY and CDR2 SVGAGI. The DNA of the CDR3 is TGTGCCAGCAGCAACGGGGGCGACGGCTATGGCTACACCTTC. Translating it yields CASSNGGDGYGYTF.

The chain couples TRBV9 to TRBJ1-1; no firm D call. The CDR3 has 17 amino acids. V dropped 0 bases and J dropped 9 bases, with 24 bases sitting between them. CDR1 SGDLS and CDR2 YYNGEE come from the germline V gene. In nucleotides, the CDR3 is TGTGCCAGCAGCGTAGAGGCCTTGAACACCCCTCACACAAAAGCTTTCTTT. Protein product: CASSVEALNTPHTKAFF.

The chain uses TRBV6-5 and TRBJ1-2, with a tentative D call TRBD1 (5 bases). The CDR3 consists of 14 residues. Deletions cut 6 bases from V and 8 bases from J, with 19 bases between. Germline CDR1 and CDR2: MNHEY and SVGAGI. The CDR3 loop reads CASREQGSSYGYTF. For the CDR3, the DNA is TGTGCCAGCAGAGAGCAGGGATCCTCTTACGGCTACACCTTC.

This chain links TRBV6-5 with TRBJ2-7; D might be TRBD1 (5 bases). Trimming pared 2 bases from V and 4 bases from J, leaving 15 bases between. Germline-derived CDR1 and CDR2 are MNHEY and SVGAGI. The CDR3 is 15 residues long. In nucleotides, the CDR3 is TGTGCCAGCAGTTACAAGGACACTGGGTCGTACGAGCAGTACTTC. Protein sequence: CASSYKDTGSYEQYF.

J is TRBJ2-3 and V is TRBV6-6; no definite D call. V lost 0 bases and J 2 bases, leaving 9 bases between the germline ends. Germline-derived CDR1 and CDR2 are MNHNY and SVGAGI (reference sequence). The CDR3 spans 15 residues. The CDR3, as DNA: TGTGCCAGCAGTTACTCGATCGGTGACACAGATACGCAGTATTTT. Protein product: CASSYSIGDTDTQYF.

The chain joins TRBV5-6 to TRBJ1-5; the D is unclear. The CDR3 is 14 amino acids. V shed 5 bases and J shed 4 bases, with 13 bases lying between them. Germline CDR1 is SGHDT and CDR2 is YYEEEE. CDR3 in amino acids: CASSRRAENQPQHF. CDR3 DNA: TGTGCCAGCAGTCGGCGGGCAGAGAATCAGCCCCAGCATTTT.